Listed below are T cell receptor beta chains from one sample, sequenced in a study of blood T cells in healthy people across ages. MiXCR, applied by TCRdb to the 5' RACE reads, yields one record per CDR3 protein. The sample consists of hundreds of thousands of distinct CDR3 sequences, over 40% of them appearing once. The specimen sequenced was blood. These receptors were taken from a woman older than 75 in good health. Both conserved end residues are part of each CDR3. The D gene is left open where the match is weak. Some rows have no size entry. The others give once, few or many, or a class for an expanded clone.

d_call clone_size j_call v_call cdr3_aa cdr3_nt
. few TRBJ1-5 TRBV27 CASSRRADQPQHF TGTGCCAGCAGTAGGAGGGCGGATCAGCCCCAGCATTTT
. many TRBJ2-1 TRBV5-1 CASSLAFNSYNEQFF TGCGCCAGCAGCTTGGCCTTCAACAGCTACAATGAGCAGTTCTTC
TRBD1 . TRBJ2-1 TRBV28 CASLTGQVNEQFF TGTGCCAGCTTAACCGGACAGGTCAATGAGCAGTTCTTC
. many TRBJ1-2 TRBV9 CASSVGGSSSYGYTF TGTGCCAGCAGCGTAGGAGGAAGCAGTTCCTATGGCTACACCTTC
. many TRBJ2-1 TRBV5-1 CASRSSGPSYNEQFF TGCGCCAGCAGGTCGAGCGGGCCATCCTACAATGAGCAGTTCTTC
. . TRBJ2-1 TRBV12-3/TRBV12-4 CASSLLGGQKQFF TGTGCCAGCAGTCTCCTGGGGGGGCAAAAGCAGTTCTTC
. . TRBJ1-5 TRBV20-1 CSASSTANQPQHF TGCAGTGCCAGTTCGACAGCGAATCAGCCCCAGCATTTT
. . TRBJ2-3 TRBV20-1 CSARDVLGRDTQYF TGCAGTGCTAGAGATGTACTGGGGAGAGATACGCAGTATTTT
. . TRBJ2-2 TRBV9 CASSEPGELFF TGTGCCAGCAGCGAGCCCGGGGAGCTGTTTTTT
TRBD2 . TRBJ2-3 TRBV20-1 CSASRGLAGSDTQYF TGCAGTGCTAGCAGGGGACTAGCGGGGTCAGATACGCAGTATTTT
TRBD1 . TRBJ2-1 TRBV13 CASSHGRGQGFLNEQFF TGTGCCAGCAGCCACGGGAGGGGACAGGGGTTTTTGAATGAGCAGTTCTTC
TRBD1 few TRBJ2-3 TRBV5-1 CASSSQGKGTDTQYF TGCGCCAGCAGCTCACAGGGGAAGGGCACAGATACGCAGTATTTT
. . TRBJ1-5 TRBV20-1 CSARNMGGGYNQPQHF TGCAGTGCTAGAAATATGGGAGGGGGATACAATCAGCCCCAGCATTTT
. many TRBJ2-3 TRBV2 CASGTGLASTDTQYF TGTGCCAGCGGGACGGGACTCGCTAGCACAGATACGCAGTATTTT
. . TRBJ1-6 TRBV18 CASSPPAANSPLHF TGTGCCAGCTCACCCCCGGCCGCGAATTCACCCCTCCACTTT
. . TRBJ2-1 TRBV4-2 CASSRETARKGNNEQFF TGTGCCAGCAGCCGTGAGACGGCTAGGAAGGGGAACAATGAGCAGTTCTTC